The source of this T cell receptor (beta chain) is a study of CD4+ T cells in melanoma. This CDR3 has 14 residues. Trimming took 0 bases from V and 7 from J, leaving 10 bases between them. Germline V gene lookup returns CDR1 MNHEY and CDR2 SVGAGI. Sequenced by immunoSEQ multiplex PCR; TCRdb stores in-frame clones only, minus some. This table has more than 20,000 clones, over 75% appearing once. General observations from the study: In melanoma, neoantigen-specific CD4+ T cells reportedly differed in differentiation state.

A word on this clone: Its antigen is currently unknown.

The sequenced sample was cells from a culture (not recorded whether cultured in vitro). The source is a human donor with melanoma. The chain employs TRBV6-5 and TRBJ2-1; D tentatively fits TRBD1 or TRBD2 (5 bases each). The CDR3 spells CASSYSVWGNEQFF. The CDR3 DNA is TGTGCCAGCAGTTACTCAGTCTGGGGGAATGAGCAGTTCTTC.